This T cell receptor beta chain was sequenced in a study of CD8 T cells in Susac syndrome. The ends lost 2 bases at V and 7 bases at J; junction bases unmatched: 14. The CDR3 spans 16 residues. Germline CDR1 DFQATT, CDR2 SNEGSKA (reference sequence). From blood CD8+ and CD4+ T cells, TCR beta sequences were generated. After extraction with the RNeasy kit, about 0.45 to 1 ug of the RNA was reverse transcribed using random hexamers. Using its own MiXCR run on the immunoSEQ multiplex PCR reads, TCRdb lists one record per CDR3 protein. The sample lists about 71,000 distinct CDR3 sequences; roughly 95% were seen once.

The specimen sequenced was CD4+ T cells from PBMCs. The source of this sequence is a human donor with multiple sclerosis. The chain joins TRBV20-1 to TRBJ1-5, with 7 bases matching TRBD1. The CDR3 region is CSARQGGINVQQPQHF. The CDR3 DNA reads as TGCAGTGCTAGACAGGGGGGGATTAATGTACAGCAGCCCCAGCATTTT.